This TCR beta chain was sequenced for a study of T-cell memory formation after mild COVID-19. Germline CDR1 SGHRS, CDR2 YFSETQ. V dropped 4 bases and J dropped 5; count of bases not matched to a gene: 6. The CDR3 is made up of 14 amino acids. Libraries for TCRalpha and TCRbeta carried sample barcodes and unique molecular identifiers via 5'RACE. TCRdb called the 5' RACE reads again in MiXCR, with one record for every CDR3 protein. The sample records approximately 290,000 distinct CDR3 sequences, over 7% being singletons. This receptor was taken from a man aged 18-30 years who had mild COVID-19 (a few samples of this study predate the infection). Cell type and time point are not known. V gene TRBV5-1 combines with J gene TRBJ1-1; 9 positions match TRBD1. The sequencing input was PBMCs or a T cell subset sorted from them (not recorded which). Here the CDR3 reads CASSAAGTGTEAFF. In nucleotides, the CDR3 is TGCGCCAGCAGCGCAGCCGGGACAGGGACTGAAGCTTTCTTT.